This T cell receptor beta chain stems from a study of blood T cell repertoires in COVID-19. Original methodology: Using reference gene primer amplification, nucleated cell counts were estimated. The method was immunoSEQ multiplex PCR; TCRdb's version includes in-frame clones alone and lacks a portion of them. V and J calls plus clone size are reproduced from that table; the DNA served to infer D and trimming. The sample holds tens of thousands of clones; 65% to 80% are singletons and the top ten take 15% to 20%. CDR3 length: 11 residues. The germline V gene encodes CDR1 MRHNA and CDR2 SNTAGT. Trimming shortened V by 0 bases and J by 8 bases, and 4 bases separated the two germline ends. Seattle cases were enrolled at active infection and followed longitudinally.

Sequencing was carried out using peripheral blood. This TCR was recovered from a man younger than 45 with COVID-19, enrolled during active disease. The chain carries TRBV6-4 and TRBJ1-1, with D hard to call. The CDR3 loop is CASSDSREAFF. Here the CDR3 DNA reads TGTGCCAGCAGTGACTCGAGGGAAGCTTTCTTT.